This T cell receptor (beta chain) was documented in a study of patients and donors after allogeneic stem cell transplantation (TCRdb year 2020). The receptor library was made with RT-PCR. Sequenced on a NextSeq 550. Starting from the raw public reads, TCRdb applied fastp trimming at Q25, assembled clones with MiXCR and retained in-frame beta chains. Records with the same CDR3 protein are collapsed into one entry carrying the most frequent genes and DNA. Across this sample there are tens of thousands of distinct CDR3 sequences, with 4.5% to 5% seen only once. About 3% of the sample goes to the ten largest clones. This clonotype was seen only a few times. No cognate antigen has been identified for it. Base qualities were left out, and no much larger clone turns up one base away. The CDR3 starts with the cysteine, ends with the phenylalanine, and has 15 residues. Solely the CDR3 DNA is kept, with 45 bases framed from the first base. The germline V gene (reference sequence) gives CDR1 as LNHDA and CDR2 as SQIVND. The trim is 6 bases for V and 4 bases for J, with a gap of 13 bases between the germline ends.

The rearrangement joined TRBV19 to TRBJ1-6; the D region possibly corresponds to TRBD1 (5 bases align). The TCR comes from a human donor who was either an allogeneic HSCT recipient or a stem cell or donor lymphocyte infusion donor (not recorded which). It is not recorded whose cells these are; they may come from a transplant donor. Sequenced material: blood, either unsorted or a sorted T cell fraction (not recorded which). Here is the DNA: TGTGCCAGTAGCCATCGGGACCATTATAATTCACCCCTCCACTTT. Translated, this is CASSHRDHYNSPLHF. The CDR3 plus the reference TRBV19 and TRBJ1-6 genes for the other parts give the full variable domain: DGGITQSPKYLFRKEGQNVTLSCEQNLNHDAMYWYRQDPGQGLRLIYYSQIVNDFQKGDIAEGYSVSREKKESFPLTVTSAQKNPTAFYLCASSHRDHYNSPLHFGNGTRLTVT.